This TCR beta chain was observed in a study of T cells expressing NK-cell markers. Background on the study: One of the eight sequenced donors was seronegative, whereas the other seven were HCMV-seropositive. Study-wide points: Roughly six donors showed dominant NKG2C+ clonotypes comprising roughly 1.0-7.5% of their CD8+ T cells. Among several donors, these clonotypes also ranked first in the CD3+CD56-NKG2C+ fraction. The HCMV specificity of the expanded NKG2C+ T cell clones stayed unresolved.

TCRdb re-called the 5' RACE reads, yielding one record per CDR3 amino acid sequence without DNA. The table lists 250,000 to 300,000 distinct CDR3 sequences. Concerning this clonotype: Its target is unknown.

The CDR3 runs to 13 residues. Germline lookup yields CDR1 KGHDR and CDR2 SFDVKD. The specimen was blood T cells: a sorted CD56 or NKG2C T cell subset, CD4+ or CD8+ T cells, or bulk PBMC T cells (not recorded which). The J gene is TRBJ2-5, the V gene TRBV24-1; absent DNA, TCRdb's TRBD1 call cannot be checked. The TCR was taken from a man aged 18 to 30 in good health. The CDR3 loop reads CATPGHNQETQYF.